This T cell receptor beta chain was captured in a study of shared clonotypes between healthy human individuals (dated by TCRdb to the early 2020s). At the level of the whole study: The cohort comprised a couple of women and three men aged 18 to 49 years. Blood TCR repertoires of a handful of healthy adults were deeply sequenced to estimate repertoire size and the extent of clonotype sharing between individuals. To increase sequencing depth and limit assay-specific biases, TCR repertoire library preparation and sequencing were carried out by different laboratories using diverse techniques. For each donor, CD4 naive and CD4 memory were each given three plates, CD8 naive was given two plates, and CD8 memory was given one plate. Per donor, leukapheresis produced somewhere between about 0.94 and 9.5 billion PBMCs. The study at large found these results: Across four donors, around 5% of naive CD4, roughly 3.5% of naive CD8, around 2.5% of memory CD4, and over 0.35% of memory CD8 clonotypes were shared. Sampling was restricted to blood, and TCR repertoires in tissues likely differ from the TCR repertoires found in blood. Because the study included only a small number of donors, the genetic and exposure-history diversity represented was limited. Incomplete sequencing was indicated by rarefaction of sorted-subset datasets, despite the large sequencing depth. Compared with non-shared clonotypes, clonotypes shared by all four sorted-subset donors had higher generation probabilities. Naive subsets generally had larger estimated clonotype richness than memory subsets. Pairwise subsampling led to the expectation that sequencing depth would affect the degree of clonotype sharing among donors.

Looking up the germline V gene (reference sequence) yields CDR1 MNHEY and CDR2 SMNVEV. Trimming takes 5 bases off V and 9 bases off J; junction bases not matched to a gene: 18. The CDR3 has 17 amino acids, counting the end cysteine and phenylalanine. Only the CDR3 DNA is retained, 51 bases long and in frame from the first base. TCR CDR3 regions were amplified from genomic DNA by multiplex PCR using the deep immunoSEQ assay. Genomic DNA extracted from each cell subset was distributed evenly over all wells of several immunoSEQ 96-well plates, and each plate served as one replicate. For sorted subsets, each replicate PCR was loaded with approximately 190 ng genomic DNA, equivalent to roughly 30,000 T cell genomes. The purified libraries were quantified using a Qubit 3.0 fluorometer, sized with a Bioanalyzer 2100, and then quantified again using the KAPA Library Quantification kit. Every immunoSEQ 96-well plate was sequenced on a dedicated single-read 150-cycle Illumina NextSeq 550 flow cell. As for the authors' bioinformatics: Because the immunoSEQ output included only junctional sequences and no quality scores, the filtering could not be the same as the filtering used for full-length reads. Sequences were annotated with PyIR, a Python wrapper for IgBLAST v1.9, and V/J genes and CDR3 were assigned using IMGT germline references. Reads were filtered out if the reads had weak V/J assignments (E-value above 1e-6), no CDR3, stop codons, out-of-frame junctions, or ambiguous translated residues. A V3J clonotype was defined by an identical inferred V gene, J gene, and CDR3 amino acid sequence. To compute the percentage overlap between repertoires, the number of shared unique clonotypes was divided by the size of the smaller repertoire. Three approaches were used to assess repertoire richness: RTK rarefaction, the Chao1 estimator, and Recon v2.1 estimates of unobserved clonotypes. Generation probabilities were computed with OLGA for all TCRbeta clonotypes obtained by the gDNA method from four donors. TCRdb took over this immuneACCESS table, retaining in-frame rearrangements with V and J assigned. Such tables are incomplete; in checked studies, under half of the missing clones stem from an unresolved V gene, and the remainder is unexplained. From that table come the V and J calls and clone size; the DNA was used to work out D and trimming. Counted in this sample were some 600,000 clones; 95% to 96% of them appeared once. The ten largest clones capture roughly 0.1% of the sample.

CD8 naive samples were CD45RO-negative cells positively selected for CCR7, giving a CD45RA+CCR7+ population that excluded TemRA cells. The donors were healthy, HIV-negative adults who had no recently reported acute infections or vaccinations. Only Caucasian adults living in Nashville, Tennessee, USA were represented among the donors. Blood was obtained by leukapheresis, after which PBMCs were separated by Ficoll-Histopaque density gradient centrifugation and cryopreserved in liquid nitrogen vapor phase. Analytical flow cytometry was used to check the purity and quantity of every magnetically sorted T cell population. Genomic DNA was isolated from each sorted fraction and quantified by UV absorbance on a Nanodrop 2000c. As regards this clone: There is no known antigen for this receptor. Base-call qualities are not available, and no considerably larger clone is one nucleotide away.

The sequenced sample consisted of naive CD8+ T cells sorted from blood. In light of the paper, this sample's cell subset or site label describes: CD45RA+CCR7+. This receptor was identified in a woman aged 30 to 39 in good health. Recombination joined TRBV27 with TRBJ2-7; 11 nucleotides in the junction match TRBD2. The nucleotide sequence reads TGTGCCAGCAGTCCCCCCCGATCTAGCGGGAGGTCCTTTGTGCAGTACTTC. It is translated as CASSPPRSSGRSFVQYF.